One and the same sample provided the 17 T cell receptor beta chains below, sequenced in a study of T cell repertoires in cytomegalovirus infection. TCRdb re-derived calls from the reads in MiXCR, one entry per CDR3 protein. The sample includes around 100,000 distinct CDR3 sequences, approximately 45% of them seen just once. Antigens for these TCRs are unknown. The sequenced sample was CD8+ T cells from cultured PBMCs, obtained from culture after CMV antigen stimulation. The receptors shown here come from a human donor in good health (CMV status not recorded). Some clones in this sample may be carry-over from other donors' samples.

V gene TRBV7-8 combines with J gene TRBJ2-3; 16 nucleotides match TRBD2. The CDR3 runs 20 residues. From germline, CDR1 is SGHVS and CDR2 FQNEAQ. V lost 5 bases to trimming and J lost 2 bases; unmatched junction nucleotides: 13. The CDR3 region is CASSPLLGLAGGSNTDTQYF. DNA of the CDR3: TGTGCCAGCAGCCCCCTTTTGGGACTAGCGGGGGGGAGCAACACAGATACGCAGTATTTT. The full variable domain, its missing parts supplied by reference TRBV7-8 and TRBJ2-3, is GAGVSQSPRYKVAKRGQDVALRCDPISGHVSLFWYQQALGQGPEFLTYFQNEAQLDKSGLPSDRFFAERPEGSVSTLKIQRTQQEDSAVYLCASSPLLGLAGGSNTDTQYFGPGTRLTVL.

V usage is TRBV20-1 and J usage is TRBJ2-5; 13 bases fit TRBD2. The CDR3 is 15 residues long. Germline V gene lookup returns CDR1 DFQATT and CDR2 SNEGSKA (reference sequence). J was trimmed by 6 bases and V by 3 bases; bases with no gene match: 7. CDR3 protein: CSASIPGLAGQTQYF. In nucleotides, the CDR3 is TGCAGTGCTAGCATCCCGGGACTAGCGGGACAGACCCAGTACTTC.

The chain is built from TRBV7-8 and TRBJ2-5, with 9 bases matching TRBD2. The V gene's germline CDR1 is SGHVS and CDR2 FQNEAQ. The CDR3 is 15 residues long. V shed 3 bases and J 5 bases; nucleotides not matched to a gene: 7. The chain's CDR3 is CASSLASGVWETQYF. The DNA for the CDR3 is TGTGCCAGCAGCTTGGCTAGCGGGGTTTGGGAGACCCAGTACTTC.

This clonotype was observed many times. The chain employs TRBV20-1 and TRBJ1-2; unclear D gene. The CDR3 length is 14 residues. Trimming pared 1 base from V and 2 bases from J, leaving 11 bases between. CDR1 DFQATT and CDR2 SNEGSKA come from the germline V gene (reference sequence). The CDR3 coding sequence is TGCAGTGCTAGAGCCCTCGGAGGGAACTATGGCTACACCTTC. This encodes CSARALGGNYGYTF.

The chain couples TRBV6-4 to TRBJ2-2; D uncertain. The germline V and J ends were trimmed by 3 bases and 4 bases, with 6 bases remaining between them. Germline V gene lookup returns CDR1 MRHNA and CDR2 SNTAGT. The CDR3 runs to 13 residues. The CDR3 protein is CASSESITGELFF. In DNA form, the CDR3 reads TGTGCCAGCAGTGAGTCCATCACCGGGGAGCTGTTTTTT.

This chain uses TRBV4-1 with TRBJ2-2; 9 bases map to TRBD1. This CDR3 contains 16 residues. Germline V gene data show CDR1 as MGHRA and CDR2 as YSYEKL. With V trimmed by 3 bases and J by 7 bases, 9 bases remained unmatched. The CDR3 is CASSHPGTGSGGELFF. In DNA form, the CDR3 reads TGCGCCAGCAGCCACCCCGGGACAGGGAGCGGCGGGGAGCTGTTTTTT.

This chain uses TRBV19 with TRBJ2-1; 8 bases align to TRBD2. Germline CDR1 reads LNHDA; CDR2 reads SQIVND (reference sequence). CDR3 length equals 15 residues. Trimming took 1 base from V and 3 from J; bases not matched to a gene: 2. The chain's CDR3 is CASSIAGGNYNEQFF. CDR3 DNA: TGTGCCAGTAGTATAGCGGGGGGGAACTACAATGAGCAGTTCTTC.

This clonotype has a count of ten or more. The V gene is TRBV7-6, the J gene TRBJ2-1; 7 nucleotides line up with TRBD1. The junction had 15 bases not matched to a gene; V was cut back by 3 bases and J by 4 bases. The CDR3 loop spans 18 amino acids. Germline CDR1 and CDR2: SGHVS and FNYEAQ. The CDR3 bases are TGTGCCAGCAGCTTCGTCGCTCTTCGGGACAGCCCTTACAATGAGCAGTTCTTC. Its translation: CASSFVALRDSPYNEQFF. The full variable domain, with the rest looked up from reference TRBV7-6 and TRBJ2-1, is GAGVSQSPRYKVTKRGQDVALRCDPISGHVSLYWYRQALGQGPEFLTYFNYEAQQDKSGLPNDRFSAERPEGSISTLTIQRTEQRDSAMYRCASSFVALRDSPYNEQFFGPGTRLTVL.

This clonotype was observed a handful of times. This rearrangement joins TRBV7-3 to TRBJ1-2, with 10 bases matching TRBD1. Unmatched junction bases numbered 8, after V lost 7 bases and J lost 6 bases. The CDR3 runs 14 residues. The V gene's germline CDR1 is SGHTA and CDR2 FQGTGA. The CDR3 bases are TGTGCCAGCACCTTGACAGGGGGCATGGATGGCTACACCTTC. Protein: CASTLTGGMDGYTF.

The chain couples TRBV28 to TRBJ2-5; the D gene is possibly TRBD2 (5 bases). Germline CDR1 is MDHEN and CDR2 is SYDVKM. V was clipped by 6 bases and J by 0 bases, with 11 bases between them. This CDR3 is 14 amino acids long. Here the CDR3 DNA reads TGTGCCAGCAGATCCCTCGGGGACCAAGAGACCCAGTACTTC. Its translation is CASRSLGDQETQYF. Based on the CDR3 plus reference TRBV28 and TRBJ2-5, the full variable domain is DVKVTQSSRYLVKRTGEKVFLECVQDMDHENMFWYRQDPGLGLRLIYFSYDVKMKEKGDIPEGYSVSREKKERFSLILESASTNQTSMYLCASRSLGDQETQYFGPGTRLLVL.

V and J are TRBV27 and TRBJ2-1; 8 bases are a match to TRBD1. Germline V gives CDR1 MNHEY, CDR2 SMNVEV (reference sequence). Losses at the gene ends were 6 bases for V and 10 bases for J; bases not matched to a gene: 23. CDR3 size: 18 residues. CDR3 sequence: CASRSHPTIRTGLEEQFF. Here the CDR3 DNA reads TGTGCCAGCAGATCTCACCCCACCATTAGGACAGGGTTGGAGGAGCAGTTCTTC.

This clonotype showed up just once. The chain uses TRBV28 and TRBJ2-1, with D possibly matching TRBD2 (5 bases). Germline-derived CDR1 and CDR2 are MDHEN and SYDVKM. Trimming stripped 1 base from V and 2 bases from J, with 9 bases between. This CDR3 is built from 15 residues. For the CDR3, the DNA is TGTGCCAGCAGTTTATCCGGGATAGCCTACAATGAGCAGTTCTTC. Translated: CASSLSGIAYNEQFF.

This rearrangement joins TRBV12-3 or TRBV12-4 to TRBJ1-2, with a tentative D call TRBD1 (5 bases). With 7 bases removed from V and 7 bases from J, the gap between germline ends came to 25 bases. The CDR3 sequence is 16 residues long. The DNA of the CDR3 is TGTGCCAGCACCCATGCTGGGGGTTCTGACTCCCTTGGCTACACCTTC. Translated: CASTHAGGSDSLGYTF.

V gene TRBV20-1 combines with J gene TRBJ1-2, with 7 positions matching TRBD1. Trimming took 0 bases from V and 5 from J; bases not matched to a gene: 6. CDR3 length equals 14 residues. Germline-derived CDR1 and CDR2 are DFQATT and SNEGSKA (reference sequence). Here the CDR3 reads CSAREQGRDYGYTF. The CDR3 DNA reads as TGCAGTGCTAGAGAACAGGGGAGGGATTATGGCTACACCTTC.

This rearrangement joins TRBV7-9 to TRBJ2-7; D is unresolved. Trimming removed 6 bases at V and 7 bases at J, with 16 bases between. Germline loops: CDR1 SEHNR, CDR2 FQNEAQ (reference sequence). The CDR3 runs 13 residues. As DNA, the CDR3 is TGTGCCAGCAGTTCGCACGAATGGGGTGAGCAGTACTTC. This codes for CASSSHEWGEQYF.

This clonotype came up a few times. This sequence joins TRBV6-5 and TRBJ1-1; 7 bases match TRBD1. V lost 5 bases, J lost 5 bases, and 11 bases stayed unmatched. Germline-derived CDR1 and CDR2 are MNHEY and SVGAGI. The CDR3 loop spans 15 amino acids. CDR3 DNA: TGTGCCAGCAGTCAAGGTACAGGGGCCACGACTGAAGCTTTCTTT. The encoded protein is CASSQGTGATTEAFF.

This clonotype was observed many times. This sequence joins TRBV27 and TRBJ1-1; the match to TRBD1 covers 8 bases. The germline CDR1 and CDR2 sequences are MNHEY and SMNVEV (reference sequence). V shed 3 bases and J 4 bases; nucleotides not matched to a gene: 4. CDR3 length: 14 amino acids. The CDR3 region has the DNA TGTGCCAGCAGTTTGGACAGGGCCAGCACTGAAGCTTTCTTT. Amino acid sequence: CASSLDRASTEAFF.